Listed here are 10 T cell receptor beta chains from one sample, sequenced in a study of blood T cells in healthy people across ages. A J-beta primer mix and a sample-barcoded 5' primer were used in a second PCR of roughly 6 to 12 cycles. TCRdb processed the 5' RACE reads anew with MiXCR; each CDR3 protein has one entry. This sample has 650,000 to 950,000 distinct CDR3 sequences, with around 42% found just once. The sample taken for sequencing was blood. These receptors were taken from a man in his 60s in good health.

This clonotype was recorded a few times. The chain combines TRBV10-3 with TRBJ2-5; D call uncertain. V was pared by 5 bases and J by 5 bases, with 12 bases between. Germline loops: CDR1 ENHRY, CDR2 SYGVKD. The CDR3 is made up of 13 amino acids. CDR3 nucleotide sequence: TGTGCCATCAGTCCCGGTCCGTGGGAGACCCAGTACTTC. This sequence encodes CAISPGPWETQYF.

This chain connects TRBV10-3 to TRBJ1-1, with no clear D. This CDR3 contains 15 residues. Trimming shortened V by 0 bases and J by 4 bases, and 12 bases separated the two germline ends. Germline V gives CDR1 ENHRY, CDR2 SYGVKD. CDR3 protein: CAISESMVQATEAFF. The CDR3 nucleotides read TGTGCCATCAGTGAGTCGATGGTGCAAGCCACTGAAGCTTTCTTT.

DNA of the CDR3: TGTGCCAGCTCACCGGGGGTTCGGGACAGGGGCGGTAACACTGAAGCTTTCTTT. It yields the protein CASSPGVRDRGGNTEAFF. This chain joins TRBV18 and TRBJ1-1; 10 bases agree with TRBD1. V trimming: 3 bases; J trimming: 2 bases; junction bases outside the gene matches: 12. Germline-derived CDR1 and CDR2 are KGHSH and LQKENI. The CDR3 is 18 amino acids. Using reference TRBV18 and TRBJ1-1 for the parts outside the CDR3, the full variable domain is NAGVMQNPRHLVRRRGQEARLRCSPMKGHSHVYWYRQLPEEGLKFMVYLQKENIIDESGMPKERFSAEFPKEGPSILRIQQVVRGDSAAYFCASSPGVRDRGGNTEAFFGQGTRLTVV.

This clonotype has at least ten counts. The CDR3 DNA reads as TGTGCCAGCAGCTTAGAACGACTACCGCAGTTCTTC. Amino acids: CASSLERLPQFF. The chain joins TRBV7-9 to TRBJ2-1; D is perhaps TRBD2 (5 bases). The V end was cut by 1 base, the J end by 12 bases, with 10 bases between. CDR3 length equals 12 residues. CDR1 and CDR2 (germline): SEHNR, FQNEAQ (reference sequence).

This clonotype was seen once. The chain carries TRBV7-2 and TRBJ2-1, with a possible D match to TRBD1 (5 bases). This CDR3 contains 14 residues. Trimming removed 6 bases at V and 10 bases at J, with 19 bases between. Germline V gene sequence: CDR1 SGHTA, CDR2 FQGNSA. CDR3 in amino acids: CASRLTAGSYEQFF. The CDR3 DNA reads as TGTGCCAGCAGACTGACAGCCGGCTCCTACGAGCAGTTCTTC.

Details on this clonotype: This sequence may be a read error, since a much larger clone differs from it by one base. J is TRBJ2-6 and V is TRBV27; D possibly corresponds to TRBD1 (6 bases). The CDR3 consists of 18 residues. V lost 0 bases to trimming and J lost 0 bases, with 12 bases between them. The germline V gene has CDR1 MNHEY and CDR2 SMNVEV (reference sequence). CDR3 sequence: CASSLSEDSFSGANVLTF. Here the CDR3 DNA reads TGTGCCAGCAGTTTATCAGAGGACAGCTTCTCTGGGGCCAACGTCCTGACTTTC.

CDR3 region: CASSVTFSTDTQYF. CDR3 in DNA: TGTGCCAGCAGTGTGACATTTAGCACAGATACGCAGTATTTT. J is TRBJ2-3 and V is TRBV6-1; D call uncertain. Germline values: CDR1 MNHNS, CDR2 SASEGT. V lost 4 bases and J 0 bases, leaving 8 bases between the germline ends. The CDR3 is made up of 14 amino acids.

The J gene is TRBJ1-6, the V gene TRBV7-2; possible D gene TRBD1, 6 bases. Trimming shortened V by 5 bases and J by 7 bases, and 18 bases separated the two germline ends. CDR1 is SGHTA, CDR2 FQGNSA, per germline. CDR3 size: 16 residues. In DNA form, the CDR3 reads TGTGCCAGCAGCCCACATGACAGGACGATAAATTCACCCCTCCACTTT. Translation gives CASSPHDRTINSPLHF.

The sample holds many counts of this clonotype. The chain uses TRBV11-2 and TRBJ1-2; TRBD1 might be the D (5 bases). The germline CDR1 and CDR2 sequences are SGHAT and FQNNGV. This CDR3 region has 12 residues. Trimming left V 0 bases short and J 8 bases short, with 7 bases between. The CDR3 DNA sequence: TGTGCCAGCAGCTTAGACAGGGACGGCTACACCTTC. Its protein is CASSLDRDGYTF. The full variable domain, its missing parts supplied by reference TRBV11-2 and TRBJ1-2, is EAGVAQSPRYKIIEKRQSVAFWCNPISGHATLYWYQQILGQGPKLLIQFQNNGVVDDSQLPKDRFSAERLKGVDSTLKIQPAKLEDSAVYLCASSLDRDGYTFGSGTRLTVV.

This sequence joins TRBV20-1 and TRBJ2-7, with 10 bases aligning to TRBD1. The DNA end lines up better with TRBJ2-5; the J call may be wrong. Germline assignment: CDR1 DFQATT and CDR2 SNEGSKA (reference sequence). This CDR3 spans 15 amino acids. CDR3 nucleotide sequence: TGCAGTGCTAGAGTCGGGACAGGGGTAGGGGAGACCCAGTACTTC. It is translated as CSARVGTGVGETQYF.